This T cell receptor beta chain was observed in a study of CD8+CD57+ T cells in acquired aplastic anemia. Study-wide context: When averaged, DNA from sorted CD4+ and CD8+ cells came to around 3.4 ug.

Selection for sequencing was limited to patients who had shown CD8+CD57+ cell expansion by flow cytometry. Points on this clonotype: Its cognate antigen is unknown.

With V trimmed by 0 bases and J by 9 bases, 2 bases remained unmatched. The CDR3 has 12 amino acids. Germline CDR1 and CDR2: SGDLS and YYNGEE. The template used for profiling TCR beta VDJ and CDR3 was genomic DNA. TCRdb analysed the reads with MiXCR anew, one entry per CDR3 protein. The sample includes over 150,000 distinct CDR3 sequences, about three fifths of them seen just once. Study conclusions and caveats: CD8+ Simpson's diversity showed no significant patient-control difference. Over 25 shared CD8+ CDR3s appeared highly expressed within patients' immunodominant clones.

The chain links TRBV9 to TRBJ1-2, with TRBD1 matching over 7 bases. The receptor was derived from a human donor with aplastic anemia. Sequencing was carried out using sorted CD4+, CD8+, or CD8+CD57+ T cells (not recorded which) from PBMCs. CDR3 loop: CASSVAGGSYTF. DNA for the CDR3: TGTGCCAGCAGCGTAGCAGGGGGAAGCTACACCTTC.